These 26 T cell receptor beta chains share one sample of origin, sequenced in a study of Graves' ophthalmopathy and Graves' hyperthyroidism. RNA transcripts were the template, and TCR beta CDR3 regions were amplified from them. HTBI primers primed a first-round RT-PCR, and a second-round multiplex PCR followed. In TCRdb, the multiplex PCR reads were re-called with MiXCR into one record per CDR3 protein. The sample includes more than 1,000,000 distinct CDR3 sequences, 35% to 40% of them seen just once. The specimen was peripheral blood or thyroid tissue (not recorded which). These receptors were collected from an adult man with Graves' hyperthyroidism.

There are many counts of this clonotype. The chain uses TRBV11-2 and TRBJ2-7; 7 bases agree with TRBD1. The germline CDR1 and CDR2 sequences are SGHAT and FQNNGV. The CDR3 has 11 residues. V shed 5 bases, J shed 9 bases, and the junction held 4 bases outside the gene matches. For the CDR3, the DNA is TGTGCCAGCAGCCGACAGGGCGGGCAGTACTTC. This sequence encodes CASSRQGGQYF.

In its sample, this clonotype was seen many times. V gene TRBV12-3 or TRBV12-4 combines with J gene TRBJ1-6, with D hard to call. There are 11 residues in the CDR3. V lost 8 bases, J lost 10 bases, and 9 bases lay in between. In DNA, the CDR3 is TGTGCCAGCCGGGGAGGGTCACCCCTCCACTTT. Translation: CASRGGSPLHF.

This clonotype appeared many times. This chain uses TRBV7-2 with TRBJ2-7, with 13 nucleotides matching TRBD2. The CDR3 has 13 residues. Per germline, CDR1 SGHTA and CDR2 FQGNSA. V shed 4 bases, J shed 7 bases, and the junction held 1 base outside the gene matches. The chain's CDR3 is CASSWGLAGEQYF. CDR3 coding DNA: TGTGCCAGCAGCTGGGGACTAGCGGGGGAGCAGTACTTC. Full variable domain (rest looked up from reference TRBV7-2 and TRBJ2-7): GAGVSQSPSNKVTEKGKDVELRCDPISGHTALYWYRQSLGQGLEFLIYFQGNSAPDKSGLPSDRFSAERTGGSVSTLTIQRTQQEDSAVYLCASSWGLAGEQYFGPGTRLTVT.

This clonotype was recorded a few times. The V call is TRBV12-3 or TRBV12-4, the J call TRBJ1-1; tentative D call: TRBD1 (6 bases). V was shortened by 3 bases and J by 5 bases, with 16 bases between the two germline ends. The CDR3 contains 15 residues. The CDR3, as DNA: TGTGCCAGCAGTTTCAACTCAGGGGCTAGGACTGAAGCTTTCTTT. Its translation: CASSFNSGARTEAFF.

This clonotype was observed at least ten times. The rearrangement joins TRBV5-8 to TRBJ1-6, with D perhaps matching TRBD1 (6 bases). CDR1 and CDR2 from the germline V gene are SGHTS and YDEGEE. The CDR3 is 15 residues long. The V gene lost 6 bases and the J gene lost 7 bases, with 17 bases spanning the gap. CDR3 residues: CASNNINRANSPLHF. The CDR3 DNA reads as TGTGCCAGCAACAACATAAACAGGGCGAATTCACCCCTCCACTTT.

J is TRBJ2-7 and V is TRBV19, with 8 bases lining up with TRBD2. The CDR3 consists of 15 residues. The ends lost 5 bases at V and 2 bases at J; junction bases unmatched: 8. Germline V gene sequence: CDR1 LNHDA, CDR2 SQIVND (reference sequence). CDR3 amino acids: CASSYTGTSAYEQYF. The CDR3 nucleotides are TGTGCCAGTAGTTACACCGGGACTAGTGCCTACGAGCAGTACTTC.

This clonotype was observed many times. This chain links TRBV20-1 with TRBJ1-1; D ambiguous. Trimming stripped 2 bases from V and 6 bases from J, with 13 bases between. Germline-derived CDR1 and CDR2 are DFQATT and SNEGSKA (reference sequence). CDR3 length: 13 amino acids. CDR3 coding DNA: TGCAGTGCTAGAAAAGAGGGATTGCCTGAAGCTTTCTTT. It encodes CSARKEGLPEAFF.

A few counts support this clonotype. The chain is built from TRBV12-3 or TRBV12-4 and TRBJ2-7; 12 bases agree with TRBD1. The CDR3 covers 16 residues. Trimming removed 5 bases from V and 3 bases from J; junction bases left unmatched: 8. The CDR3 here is CASSPNRDRGLYEQYF. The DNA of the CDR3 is TGTGCCAGCAGTCCGAACCGGGACAGGGGGCTCTACGAGCAGTACTTC.

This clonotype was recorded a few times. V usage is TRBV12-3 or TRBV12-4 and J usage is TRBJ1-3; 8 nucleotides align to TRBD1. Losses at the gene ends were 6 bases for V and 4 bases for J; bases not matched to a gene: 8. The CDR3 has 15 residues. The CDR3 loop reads CASRRNGQGGNTIYF. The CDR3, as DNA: TGTGCCAGCAGAAGAAACGGACAGGGAGGAAACACCATATATTTT.

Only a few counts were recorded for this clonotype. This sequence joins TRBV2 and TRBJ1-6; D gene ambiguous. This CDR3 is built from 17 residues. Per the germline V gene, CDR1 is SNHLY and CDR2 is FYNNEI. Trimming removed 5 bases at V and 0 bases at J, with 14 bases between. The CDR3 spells CASSPPNSRSYNSPLHF. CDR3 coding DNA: TGTGCCAGCAGTCCACCTAATTCGCGCTCCTATAATTCACCCCTCCACTTT.

The CDR3 is CASASGDIGRETQYF. In DNA form, the CDR3 reads TGCGCCAGCGCCAGCGGGGACATTGGGAGAGAGACCCAGTACTTC. The rearrangement uses TRBV5-1 and TRBJ2-5, with D possibly TRBD2 on 7 matching bases. V gave up 7 bases and J gave up 4 bases, with 20 bases separating them. Germline CDR1 SGHRS, CDR2 YFSETQ. The CDR3 runs 15 residues.

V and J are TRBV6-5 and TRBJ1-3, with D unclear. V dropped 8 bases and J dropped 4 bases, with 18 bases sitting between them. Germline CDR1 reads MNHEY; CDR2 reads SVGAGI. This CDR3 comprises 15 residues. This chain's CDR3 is CASVSTFGAGNTIYF. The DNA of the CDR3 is TGTGCCAGCGTTTCAACTTTTGGTGCGGGAAACACCATATATTTT.

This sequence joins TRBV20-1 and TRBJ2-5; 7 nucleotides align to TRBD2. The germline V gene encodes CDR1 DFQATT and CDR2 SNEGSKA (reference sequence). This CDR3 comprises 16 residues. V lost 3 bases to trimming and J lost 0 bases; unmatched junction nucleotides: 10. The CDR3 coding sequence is TGCAGTGCTAGTCTTCTAGCGGCGACGTACCAAGAGACCCAGTACTTC. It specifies CSASLLAATYQETQYF.

The CDR3, as DNA: TGCGCCAGCAGCCCCTATAAGGCAGGGCTGGGGGAAAAACTGTTTTTT. Translating gives CASSPYKAGLGEKLFF. The rearrangement joins TRBV4-1 to TRBJ1-4, with D perhaps matching TRBD1 (5 bases). This CDR3 has 16 amino acids. The ends were cut back, 4 bases at V and 8 bases at J, with 20 bases in the middle. Germline CDR1 MGHRA, CDR2 YSYEKL.

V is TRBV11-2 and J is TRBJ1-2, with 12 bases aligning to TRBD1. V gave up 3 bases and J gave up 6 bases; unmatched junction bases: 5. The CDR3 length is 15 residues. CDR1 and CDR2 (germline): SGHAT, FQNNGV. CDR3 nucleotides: TGTGCCAGCAGCTTGGGACAGGGGGCGCAGGATGGCTACACCTTC. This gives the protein CASSLGQGAQDGYTF.

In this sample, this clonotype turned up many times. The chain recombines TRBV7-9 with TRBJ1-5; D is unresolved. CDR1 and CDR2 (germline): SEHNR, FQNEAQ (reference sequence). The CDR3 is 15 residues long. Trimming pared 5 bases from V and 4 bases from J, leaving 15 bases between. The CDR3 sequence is CASSQDTSPNQPQHF. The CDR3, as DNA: TGTGCCAGCAGCCAAGACACCTCCCCGAATCAGCCCCAGCATTTT.

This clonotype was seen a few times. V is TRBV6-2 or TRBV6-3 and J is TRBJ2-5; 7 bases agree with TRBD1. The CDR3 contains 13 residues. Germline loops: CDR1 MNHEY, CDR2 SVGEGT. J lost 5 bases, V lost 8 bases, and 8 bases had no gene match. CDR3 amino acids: CASSSRGKETQYF. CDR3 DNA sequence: TGTGCCAGCTCCTCCAGGGGGAAGGAGACCCAGTACTTC.

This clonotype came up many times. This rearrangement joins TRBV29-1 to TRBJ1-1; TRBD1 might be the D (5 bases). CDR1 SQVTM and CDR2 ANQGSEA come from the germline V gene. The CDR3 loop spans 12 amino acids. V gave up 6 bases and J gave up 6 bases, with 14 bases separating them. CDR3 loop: CSVEQDLAEAFF. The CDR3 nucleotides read TGCAGCGTCGAACAGGATTTGGCTGAAGCTTTCTTT.

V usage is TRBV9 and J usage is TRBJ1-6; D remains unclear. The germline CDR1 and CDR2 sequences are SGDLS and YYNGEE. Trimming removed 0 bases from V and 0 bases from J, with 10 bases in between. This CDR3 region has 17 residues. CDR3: CASSVALRSSYNSPLHF. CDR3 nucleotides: TGTGCCAGCAGCGTAGCGCTTCGAAGCTCCTATAATTCACCCCTCCACTTT.

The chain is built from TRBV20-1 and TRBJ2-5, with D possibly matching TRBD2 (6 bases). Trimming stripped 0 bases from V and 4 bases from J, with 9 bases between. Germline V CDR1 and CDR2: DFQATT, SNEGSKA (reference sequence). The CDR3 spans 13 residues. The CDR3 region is CSARDTGGETQYF. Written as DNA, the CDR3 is TGCAGTGCTAGAGATACCGGGGGAGAGACCCAGTACTTC.

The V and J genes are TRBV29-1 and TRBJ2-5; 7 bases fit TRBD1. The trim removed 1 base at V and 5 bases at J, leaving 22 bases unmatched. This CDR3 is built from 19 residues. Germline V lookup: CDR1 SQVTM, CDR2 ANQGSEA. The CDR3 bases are TGCAGCGTTGAAGGGTTCCGGGACAGCCGCAGACAAGTCGAGGAGACCCAGTACTTC. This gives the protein CSVEGFRDSRRQVEETQYF.

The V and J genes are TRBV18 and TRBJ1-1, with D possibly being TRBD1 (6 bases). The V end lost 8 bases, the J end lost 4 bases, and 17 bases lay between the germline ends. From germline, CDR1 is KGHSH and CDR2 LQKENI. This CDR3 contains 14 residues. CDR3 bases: TGTGCCAGCACACAACAGGGCCTTGGCACTGAAGCTTTCTTT. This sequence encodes CASTQQGLGTEAFF.

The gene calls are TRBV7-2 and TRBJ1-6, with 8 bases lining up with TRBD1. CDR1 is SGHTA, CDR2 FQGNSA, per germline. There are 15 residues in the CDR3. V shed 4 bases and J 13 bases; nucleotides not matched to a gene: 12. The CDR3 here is CASSSGQGLGQPLHF. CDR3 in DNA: TGTGCCAGCAGCTCCGGACAGGGTCTCGGTCAGCCCCTCCACTTT.

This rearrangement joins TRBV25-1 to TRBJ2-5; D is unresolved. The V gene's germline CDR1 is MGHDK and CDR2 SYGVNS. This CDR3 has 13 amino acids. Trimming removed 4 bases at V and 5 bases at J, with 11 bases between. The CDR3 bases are TGTGCCAGCAGTGCGGCGATCGGGGAGACCCAGTACTTC. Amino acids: CASSAAIGETQYF.

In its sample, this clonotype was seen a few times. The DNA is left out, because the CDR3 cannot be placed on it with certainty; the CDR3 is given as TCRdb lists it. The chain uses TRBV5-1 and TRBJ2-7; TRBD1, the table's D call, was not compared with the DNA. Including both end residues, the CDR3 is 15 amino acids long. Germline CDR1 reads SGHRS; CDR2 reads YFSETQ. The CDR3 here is CASSTSGRILYEQYF.

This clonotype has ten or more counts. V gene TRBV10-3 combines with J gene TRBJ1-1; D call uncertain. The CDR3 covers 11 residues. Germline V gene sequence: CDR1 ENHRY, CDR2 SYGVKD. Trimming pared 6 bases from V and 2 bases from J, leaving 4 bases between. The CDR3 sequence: CAIRSNTEAFF. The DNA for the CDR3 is TGTGCCATCAGGTCTAACACTGAAGCTTTCTTT.